The rows below give T cell receptor beta chains drawn from one sample of a study of identical twins. MiXCR, run by TCRdb on the 5' RACE reads, gives a single entry per CDR3 protein. Found here are hundreds of thousands of distinct CDR3 sequences, about 20% of them singletons; the top ten hold around 14%. These sequences were also reported in another study, on T cells expressing NK-cell markers.

Source material: PBMCs. The receptor source for this set is a young woman in good health. Each CDR3 is given with its conserved first and last residue. Not all rows give a size; the values are once, few, many and, for expanded clones, a class.

j_gene: TRBJ1-1; v_gene: TRBV29-1; abundance: few; CDR3aa: CSVSTPGTGAEAFF
j_gene: TRBJ2-5; v_gene: TRBV2; abundance: few; CDR3aa: CAWRGRGADLTYQETQYF
j_gene: TRBJ1-2; v_gene: TRBV20-1; abundance: few; CDR3aa: CSASVTDNYGYTF
j_gene: TRBJ1-6; v_gene: TRBV12-3/TRBV12-4; abundance: .; CDR3aa: CASSLGGAGGSPLHF
j_gene: TRBJ1-5; v_gene: TRBV19; abundance: .; CDR3aa: CASSFPREGYIRPQHF
j_gene: TRBJ1-1; v_gene: TRBV2; abundance: .; CDR3aa: CASTRLPNTEAFF
j_gene: TRBJ2-7; v_gene: TRBV12-3/TRBV12-4; abundance: .; CDR3aa: CASSPRLAGVTGEQYF
j_gene: TRBJ1-5; v_gene: TRBV20-1; abundance: few; CDR3aa: CSARDYSSQPQHF
j_gene: TRBJ2-1; v_gene: TRBV7-9; abundance: few; CDR3aa: CASSPGGGAREQFF
j_gene: TRBJ2-5; v_gene: TRBV20-1; abundance: few; CDR3aa: CSARLAGGAETQYF
j_gene: TRBJ2-2; v_gene: TRBV11-2; abundance: once; CDR3aa: CASSRGATNTGELFF
j_gene: TRBJ2-1; v_gene: TRBV11-3; abundance: few; CDR3aa: CASSYRALDEQFF
j_gene: TRBJ1-5; v_gene: TRBV7-2; abundance: few; CDR3aa: CASSLVRNQPQHF
j_gene: TRBJ2-7; v_gene: TRBV6-1; abundance: few; CDR3aa: CASSRTSGTDYEQYF
j_gene: TRBJ1-5; v_gene: TRBV20-1; abundance: few; CDR3aa: CSARDGGEQPQHF
j_gene: TRBJ2-1; v_gene: TRBV6-2/TRBV6-3; abundance: .; CDR3aa: CAADRGVYNEQFF
j_gene: TRBJ1-1; v_gene: TRBV6-2/TRBV6-3; abundance: few; CDR3aa: CASTYRKNTEAFF
j_gene: TRBJ1-1; v_gene: TRBV6-1; abundance: few; CDR3aa: CASGRTRGTEAFF
j_gene: TRBJ2-5; v_gene: TRBV20-1; abundance: .; CDR3aa: CSARGTSGTAGETQYF
j_gene: TRBJ2-2; v_gene: TRBV27; abundance: .; CDR3aa: CASTLGRANTGELFF
j_gene: TRBJ2-1; v_gene: TRBV6-5; abundance: .; CDR3aa: CASSYIFGGNNEQFF
j_gene: TRBJ2-2; v_gene: TRBV20-1; abundance: .; CDR3aa: CSARRDTLHTGELFF
j_gene: TRBJ1-6; v_gene: TRBV20-1; abundance: few; CDR3aa: CSARRTGGPSPLHF
j_gene: TRBJ1-1; v_gene: TRBV3-1; abundance: few; CDR3aa: CASRYRGAVKAFF
j_gene: TRBJ1-5; v_gene: TRBV6-2/TRBV6-3; abundance: .; CDR3aa: CATHRDLNQPQHF
j_gene: TRBJ2-7; v_gene: TRBV12-3/TRBV12-4; abundance: .; CDR3aa: CASSSGWRASYEQYF
j_gene: TRBJ2-1; v_gene: TRBV12-3/TRBV12-4; abundance: .; CDR3aa: CASSPYGRGVLNEQFF
j_gene: TRBJ2-4; v_gene: TRBV6-1; abundance: few; CDR3aa: CASNLQGTSLMVKIQYF
j_gene: TRBJ2-7; v_gene: TRBV20-1; abundance: few; CDR3aa: CSANRGTYEQYF
j_gene: TRBJ1-5; v_gene: TRBV6-4; abundance: .; CDR3aa: CASSDSAGANQPQHF
j_gene: TRBJ2-1; v_gene: TRBV6-2/TRBV6-3; abundance: few; CDR3aa: CASSPSGRVSYNEQFF
j_gene: TRBJ1-4; v_gene: TRBV9; abundance: once; CDR3aa: CASSVGIVGGRLFF
j_gene: TRBJ2-1; v_gene: TRBV6-1; abundance: few; CDR3aa: CASGLAGEKVDEQFF
j_gene: TRBJ2-4; v_gene: TRBV7-2; abundance: .; CDR3aa: CASSLVAGGRNIQYF
j_gene: TRBJ2-3; v_gene: TRBV10-2; abundance: few; CDR3aa: CASRPRLAGGDTQYF
j_gene: TRBJ2-1; v_gene: TRBV29-1; abundance: few; CDR3aa: CSGLEGARYNEQFF
j_gene: TRBJ1-2; v_gene: TRBV5-1; abundance: few; CDR3aa: CASSFREDYGYTF
j_gene: TRBJ2-1; v_gene: TRBV20-1; abundance: .; CDR3aa: CSARVPHRGGGNEQFF
j_gene: TRBJ2-3; v_gene: TRBV15; abundance: few; CDR3aa: CATSSGAVTHSTDTQYF
j_gene: TRBJ2-1; v_gene: TRBV20-1; abundance: .; CDR3aa: CSARDRSAGAIHEQFF
j_gene: TRBJ1-2; v_gene: TRBV7-3; abundance: .; CDR3aa: CASSSSGGLGYTF
j_gene: TRBJ2-5; v_gene: TRBV5-5; abundance: few; CDR3aa: CASSRGGLQETQYF
j_gene: TRBJ1-1; v_gene: TRBV7-6; abundance: .; CDR3aa: CASSPTGGGNTEAFF
j_gene: TRBJ2-3; v_gene: TRBV15; abundance: few; CDR3aa: CATSSWTSRDTQYF
j_gene: TRBJ2-7; v_gene: TRBV5-1; abundance: .; CDR3aa: CASSLSGGTHYEQYF
j_gene: TRBJ2-2; v_gene: TRBV20-1; abundance: .; CDR3aa: CSALSGAGELFF